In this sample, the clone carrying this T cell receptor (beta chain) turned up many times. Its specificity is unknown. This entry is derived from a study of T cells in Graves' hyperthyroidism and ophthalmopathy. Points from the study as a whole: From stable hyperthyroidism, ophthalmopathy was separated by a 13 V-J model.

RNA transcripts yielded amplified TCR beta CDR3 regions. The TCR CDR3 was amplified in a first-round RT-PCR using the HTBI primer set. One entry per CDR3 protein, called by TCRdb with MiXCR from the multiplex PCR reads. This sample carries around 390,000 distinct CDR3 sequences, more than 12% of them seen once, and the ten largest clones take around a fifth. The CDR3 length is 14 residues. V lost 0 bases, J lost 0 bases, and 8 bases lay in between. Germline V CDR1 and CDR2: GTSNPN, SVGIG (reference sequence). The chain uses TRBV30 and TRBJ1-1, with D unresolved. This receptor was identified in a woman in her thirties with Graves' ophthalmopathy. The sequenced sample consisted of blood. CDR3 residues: CAWSVGSMNTEAFF. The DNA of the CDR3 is TGTGCCTGGAGTGTAGGCAGCATGAACACTGAAGCTTTCTTT.